This entry features one T cell receptor (beta chain) sequence. The target of this receptor is not known. No base qualities exist here, and no much larger clone lies one base off it. Cut back by 7 bases and 6 bases, the V and J ends lie 12 bases apart. According to the germline V gene (reference sequence), CDR1 reads LNHDA and CDR2 reads SQIVND. Measured from the cysteine to the phenylalanine, the CDR3 is 12 residues long. Here the CDR3 DNA is all that survives: 36 bases in frame from base 1. These data are taken from a study of blood T cell repertoires in COVID-19 (dated by TCRdb to the early 2020s). At the level of the whole study: Collaborator samples came from the United States, Italy and Spain and covered acute and convalescent phases of COVID-19. The repertoires were made available in a free public database intended to serve as a resource for research on the immune response to SARS-CoV-2. The dataset comprised deeply sampled blood TCRbeta repertoires from subjects exposed to, actively infected with, or recovered from COVID-19. The prospective study material was composed of cDNA or gDNA derived from T cells, B-cell-depleted T cells, or PBMCs. The samples were drawn from two sources: the first 160 participants of the ongoing ImmuneRACE study, and over 1,000 subjects contributed by 6 global collaborators. Sample metadata almost always included a de-identified subject ID, COVID-19 status, age in years and sex. Where available, HLA class I and class II types were taken from metadata supplied by the sample provider and were not determined by assay-based typing. Study-wide findings and limitations: The quantity of clinical and demographic metadata differed by source and by participant and was supplied without curation.

One collaborating source in Seattle enrolled patients while the patients were actively infected and followed the patients over time throughout the course of disease. Each collaborating institution followed its own protocols to collect whole blood in K2EDTA tubes. For TCRbeta analysis, collaborators shipped samples as frozen whole blood, isolated PBMCs, or DNA extracted from either of those sample types. TCRbeta CDR3 regions were amplified from genomic DNA using the immunoSEQ Assay, a bias-controlled multiplex PCR. From the authors' description of their analysis: The number of nucleated cells in each sample was estimated from the amplification of reference gene primers within the assay. To quantify the absolute abundance of each unique TCRbeta CDR3 rearrangement, sequence reads were collapsed and filtered. For each sample, productive Simpson clonality was calculated as the square root of Simpson's diversity index over productive rearrangements. TCRdb limited this immuneACCESS table to in-frame rearrangements with V and J called. A share of clones is missing; checked studies link under half to unresolved V genes, and the rest is unexplained. The DNA gave D and trimming, while V, J and clone size come from that table. For this sample the table gives around 200,000 clones, of which 80% to 90% were detected only once. Approximately 9.9% of the sample lies in the top ten.

The chain was built from TRBV19 and TRBJ1-2, with TRBD1 tentatively as D gene (5 bases match). This receptor was identified in a woman aged 55-75 years with COVID-19, enrolled during active disease. Sequencing used peripheral blood. The DNA sequence is TGTGCCAGTAAAATCGGGACTGATGGCTACACCTTC. Its translation reads: CASKIGTDGYTF.